This TCR beta chain was retrieved from a study of tumor and adjacent non-tumor tissue in lung cancer. Study information: Samples averaged roughly 4.2 million productive TCRbeta reads each. Overall study results and limits: Higher tumor TCR diversity was associated with shorter survival.

A modified ARM-PCR protocol with three rounds of nested PCR amplified TCRbeta. TCRdb called the multiplex PCR reads again in MiXCR, with one record for every CDR3 protein. The repertoire holds about 82,000 distinct CDR3 sequences, roughly 80% seen once, with 12% in the top ten. RNA was extracted from bulk tissue without any cell sorting. Germline-derived CDR1 and CDR2 are MDHEN and SYDVKM. The CDR3 runs 15 residues. V was pared by 6 bases and J by 7 bases, with 18 bases between. This clonotype was detected many times. Its antigen is not known. The sequencing input was lung tumor tissue. J is TRBJ1-4 and V is TRBV28; D possibly corresponds to TRBD1 (5 bases). The sequence came from a woman aged 45-65 years with non-small cell lung cancer. CDR3 residues: CASRTTMGGSEKLFF. CDR3 coding DNA: TGTGCCAGCAGGACTACCATGGGGGGAAGTGAAAAACTGTTTTTT.